A single sample gave rise to the 13 T cell receptor beta chains below, sequenced in a study of vaccination and CD4 T cells after COVID-19. The treatment was: roughly ten-day PBMC culture with coronavirus spike peptide pools or control peptides (ViraFEST assay). Oncomine TCR Beta short-read sequencing was applied to DNA from cultured CD4+ T cells. TCRdb passed the PCR reads through MiXCR, listing each CDR3 protein once. The repertoire includes under 20,000 distinct CDR3 sequences, about 53% of them detected once, and approximately 13% sits in the top ten. Their antigen targets remain unknown. The specimen was CD4+ T cells from blood, cultured in vitro. The origin of the receptors is a human donor who had recovered from COVID-19.

This chain uses TRBV27 with TRBJ1-5; maybe TRBD1 (5 bases). The CDR3 is 13 amino acids. CDR1 is MNHEY and CDR2 is SMNVEV in the germline V gene (reference sequence). V was pared by 5 bases and J by 6 bases, with 11 bases between. Here the CDR3 reads CASSVTGPQPQHF. In nucleotides, the CDR3 is TGTGCCAGCAGTGTTACAGGCCCTCAGCCCCAGCATTTT.

CDR3 nucleotides: TGTGCCAGCAGCCCTCCCGCGATTAACTATGGCTACACCTTC. It encodes CASSPPAINYGYTF. The gene calls are TRBV11-2 and TRBJ1-2; D unclear. V was clipped by 5 bases and J by 1 base, with 11 bases between them. This CDR3 spans 14 amino acids. Germline assignment: CDR1 SGHAT and CDR2 FQNNGV.

In this sample, this clonotype turned up a few times. This rearrangement joins TRBV12-3 or TRBV12-4 to TRBJ1-1; D not resolved. Trimming removed 1 base from V and 10 bases from J, with 13 bases in between. This CDR3 has 13 residues. CDR3 in amino acids: CASSLGSSPVAFF. As DNA, the CDR3 is TGTGCCAGCAGTTTAGGTTCCAGCCCGGTAGCTTTCTTT.

The J gene is TRBJ1-2, the V gene TRBV19; D gene uncertain. This CDR3 has 13 residues. CDR1 is LNHDA and CDR2 is SQIVND in the germline V gene (reference sequence). Trimming took 5 bases from V and 4 from J, leaving 11 bases between them. The CDR3: CASSEGRVYGYTF. The CDR3 nucleotides read TGTGCCAGTAGTGAGGGCAGAGTCTATGGCTACACCTTC.

This clonotype was seen once. The J gene is TRBJ2-5, the V gene TRBV10-1; D is possibly TRBD2 (6 bases). The V gene's germline CDR1 is WNHNN and CDR2 SYGVQD (reference sequence). Trimming cost V 8 bases and J 1 base, with 11 bases left between them. This CDR3 has 13 residues. The CDR3 bases are TGCGCCAGCGGTCGGGACTTCCAAGAGACCCAGTACTTC. The encoded protein is CASGRDFQETQYF.

This clonotype was observed a handful of times. This chain joins TRBV11-2 and TRBJ2-7; D is unclear. Per germline, CDR1 SGHAT and CDR2 FQNNGV. CDR3 size: 12 residues. V was pared by 1 base and J by 6 bases, with 7 bases between. CDR3 sequence reads: CASSLGSVEQYF. DNA of the CDR3: TGTGCCAGCAGCTTAGGAAGCGTCGAGCAGTACTTC.

The CDR3 spells CSARSRGVGETQYF. The CDR3 DNA reads TGCAGTGCTAGATCCCGGGGAGTCGGAGAGACCCAGTACTTC. The genes are TRBV20-1 and TRBJ2-5, with a weak D call TRBD2 (5 bases). Looked up from germline, CDR1 is DFQATT and CDR2 is SNEGSKA (reference sequence). Trimming left V 2 bases short and J 4 bases short, with 14 bases between. The CDR3 loop spans 14 amino acids.

This clonotype was seen a few times. The chain is built from TRBV7-9 and TRBJ1-2, with D possibly TRBD1 on 5 matching bases. The CDR3 is made up of 13 amino acids. Per germline, CDR1 SEHNR and CDR2 FQNEAQ (reference sequence). Deletions cut 1 base from V and 6 bases from J, with 9 bases between. This CDR3 reads CASSLVGGHGYTF. The CDR3, as DNA: TGTGCCAGCAGCTTAGTTGGGGGACATGGCTACACCTTC.

The chain joins TRBV24-1 to TRBJ2-7; TRBD1 matches at 10 bases. Germline CDR1 is KGHDR and CDR2 is SFDVKD. V dropped 5 bases and J dropped 6; count of bases not matched to a gene: 3. This CDR3 is built from 13 residues. CDR3 sequence (DNA): TGTGCCACCAGTGGGGACAGGGGACGCGAGCAGTACTTC. Its protein is CATSGDRGREQYF.

The sample holds a few counts of this clonotype. The gene calls are TRBV4-2 and TRBJ1-6; D call uncertain. Germline CDR1 reads LGHNA; CDR2 reads YNFKEQ. This CDR3 contains 17 residues. V lost 0 bases to trimming and J lost 0 bases, with 9 bases between them. CDR3 in DNA: TGTGCCAGCAGCCAAGATGTAACAATCTCCTATAATTCACCCCTCCACTTT. This gives the protein CASSQDVTISYNSPLHF.

The chain combines TRBV2 with TRBJ2-7, with 12 bases aligning to TRBD2. Trimming at V came to 3 bases and at J to 5 bases, leaving 5 bases not matched to a gene. The germline V gene encodes CDR1 SNHLY and CDR2 FYNNEI. This CDR3 has 15 amino acids. DNA of the CDR3: TGTGCCAGCAGTGATCTAGCGGGAGGGGCCAACGAGCAGTACTTC. Its protein product is CASSDLAGGANEQYF.

This sequence joins TRBV20-1 and TRBJ1-2, with D maybe TRBD1 (5 bases). The CDR3 totals 17 residues. V was shortened by 3 bases and J by 6 bases, with 26 bases between the two germline ends. CDR1 is DFQATT, CDR2 SNEGSKA, per germline (reference sequence). The CDR3 spells CSASPKRQLTKSDGYTF. The CDR3 DNA is TGCAGTGCTAGCCCTAAAAGACAGCTAACAAAATCCGATGGCTACACCTTC.

The genes are TRBV19 and TRBJ1-5; D is possibly TRBD1 (5 bases). The CDR3 is 13 residues long. CDR1 is LNHDA and CDR2 is SQIVND in the germline V gene (reference sequence). Trimming pared 5 bases from V and 9 bases from J, leaving 14 bases between. The CDR3 region is CASSQGWGSPQHF. For the CDR3, the DNA is TGTGCCAGTAGTCAGGGTTGGGGATCGCCCCAGCATTTT.